These T cell receptor beta chains were read from a single sample in a study of CD8 T cells in ankylosing spondylitis. TCRdb recomputed calls from the 5' RACE reads with MiXCR, one row per CDR3 protein. The table lists around 230,000 distinct CDR3 sequences, less than 9.5% of them singletons, with more than 4% in the top ten. Sequenced: blood, either unsorted or a sorted T cell fraction (not recorded which). The receptor set was obtained from a female donor with ankylosing spondylitis or in good health (not recorded which). Each CDR3 is given with its conserved first and last residue. Each record gives: clone size, V gene, J gene, D gene, CDR3 DNA, CDR3 protein. The D gene is left open where the match is weak. Expanded clones get a size class; other rows say once, few or many, or leave the size out.

>many|TRBV5-5|TRBJ2-5|NA
TGTGCCAGCAGCTTAGGCAGCCTTAACTCCCAAGAGACCCAGTACTTC
CASSLGSLNSQETQYF
>NA|TRBV3-1|TRBJ2-2|NA
TGTGTCAGCAGCCCCAGTACCGGGGAGCTGTTTTTT
CVSSPSTGELFF
>many|TRBV20-1|TRBJ2-1|NA
TGCAGTGCTAGAGAGCCTAGGAGCGATGAGCAGTTCTTC
CSAREPRSDEQFF
>many|TRBV25-1|TRBJ1-1|NA
TGTGCCAGCAGTGAGAGGGTAGCGGGGCGGAACACTGAAGCTTTCTTT
CASSERVAGRNTEAFF
>many|TRBV2|TRBJ2-5|NA
TGTGCCAGCAGTCCCCCAGGGAGGGAGACCCAGTACTTC
CASSPPGRETQYF
>NA|TRBV29-1|TRBJ1-1|NA
TGCAGCGTTGAAATCACGGGGGCCAACACTGAAGCTTTCTTT
CSVEITGANTEAFF
>many|TRBV15|TRBJ1-2|NA
TGTGCCACCAGCAGAGATGACTATGGCTACACCTTC
CATSRDDYGYTF
>many|TRBV7-2|TRBJ2-3|TRBD2
TGTGCCAGCGGGGGACTAGCGGGAGCGTCGGATACGCAGTATTTT
CASGGLAGASDTQYF
>many|TRBV3-1|TRBJ2-7|NA
TGTGCCAGCAGCTCCCCCGAAAAATACGAGCAGTACTTC
CASSSPEKYEQYF
>many|TRBV5-1|TRBJ2-1|NA
TGCGCCAGCAGCTTAAGACTGGCCTGGGATGAGCAGTTCTTC
CASSLRLAWDEQFF
>many|TRBV4-1|TRBJ2-1|TRBD2
TGCGCCAGCAGCCAAGAAGTCAGGACTAGCGCGAATGAGCAGTTCTTC
CASSQEVRTSANEQFF
>many|TRBV5-1|TRBJ2-4|NA
TGCGCCAGCAGCCATCTACAGGGAGGGGGAGACATTCAGTACTTC
CASSHLQGGGDIQYF
>few|TRBV7-2|TRBJ2-7|NA
TGTGCCAGCAGCTTGACCACCTACTCCTACGAGCAGTACTTC
CASSLTTYSYEQYF
>few|TRBV7-9|TRBJ1-1|NA
TGTGCCAGCAGCTTTAAACAGGGAAGGAACACTGAAGCTTTCTTT
CASSFKQGRNTEAFF
>many|TRBV3-1|TRBJ2-7|NA
TGTGCCAGCAGCCCCCAACTAGGAATCTACGAGCAGTACTTC
CASSPQLGIYEQYF
>many|TRBV10-3|TRBJ1-5|NA
TGTGCCACCGGACCTGACAGGCCCAATCAGCCCCAGCATTTT
CATGPDRPNQPQHF
>NA|TRBV7-9|TRBJ2-3|NA
TGTGCCAGCAGACCTGGAGGGAAGTCAGATACGCAGTATTTT
CASRPGGKSDTQYF
>many|TRBV12-3/TRBV12-4|TRBJ2-3|TRBD2
TGTGCCAGCAGTTTTGGGACTAGCGGAAACACAGATACGCAGTATTTT
CASSFGTSGNTDTQYF
>many|TRBV6-2/TRBV6-3|TRBJ2-1|TRBD2
TGTGCCAGCAGGACTAGCGGGAGGACTTACAATGAGCAGTTCTTC
CASRTSGRTYNEQFF
>few|TRBV10-3|TRBJ1-1|TRBD1
TGTGCCATCAGTGAGACAGGGGACTTAACTGAAGCTTTCTTT
CAISETGDLTEAFF
>many|TRBV12-3/TRBV12-4|TRBJ2-3|TRBD2
TGTGCCAGCAGCGCCGGGACTACAAATACGCAGTATTTT
CASSAGTTNTQYF
>few|TRBV7-6|TRBJ1-2|NA
TGTGCCAGCACTACGGGAGGCTACACCTTC
CASTTGGYTF
>few|TRBV7-8|TRBJ2-7|NA
TGTGCCAGCAGCTTTGGATTGACACCTTACTACGAGCAGTACTTC
CASSFGLTPYYEQYF
>many|TRBV10-1|TRBJ2-1|NA
TGCGCCAGCAGTGAGGGCGGCTACAATGAGCAGTTCTTC
CASSEGGYNEQFF
>many|TRBV5-1|TRBJ2-7|NA
TGCGCCAGCAGCTTTGCCGGCAGCTCCTACGAGCAGTACTTC
CASSFAGSSYEQYF
>few|TRBV7-2|TRBJ2-3|TRBD1
TGTGCCAGCAGCTCCTACAGGGGGCAAGATACGCAGTATTTT
CASSSYRGQDTQYF
>many|TRBV2|TRBJ2-7|NA
TGTGCCGCCGGACAGCCAACCTACGAGCAGTACTTC
CAAGQPTYEQYF
>many|TRBV5-1|TRBJ2-2|NA
TGCGCCAGCAGCTCCGAGAACGGGGAGCTGTTTTTT
CASSSENGELFF
>few|TRBV10-2|TRBJ1-5|NA
TGCGCCAGCAGTGTAACAGCGAATAGCAATCAGCCCCAGCATTTT
CASSVTANSNQPQHF
>many|TRBV12-3/TRBV12-4|TRBJ2-7|NA
TGTGCCAGTGGAGGGATCTACGAGCAGTACTTC
CASGGIYEQYF
>NA|TRBV18|TRBJ2-6|NA
TGTGCCAGCTCACCAATACGAGGATCTGGGGCCAACGTCCTGACTTTC
CASSPIRGSGANVLTF
>many|TRBV25-1|TRBJ2-7|TRBD1
TGTGCCAGCAGTGCTTGGACAGGGGCCGACTACGAGCAGTACTTC
CASSAWTGADYEQYF
>many|TRBV6-1|TRBJ2-7|NA
TGTGCCAGCAGCCCAACGGGGGTGAACGAGCAGTACTTC
CASSPTGVNEQYF
>many|TRBV5-5|TRBJ2-6|NA
TGTGCCAGCAGCTTGAGGGGGACCTCTGGGGCCAACGTCCTGACTTTC
CASSLRGTSGANVLTF
>many|TRBV6-5|TRBJ2-3|NA
TGTGCCAGCCGGGCGGGCACAGATACGCAGTATTTT
CASRAGTDTQYF
>many|TRBV27|TRBJ2-5|NA
TGTGCCAGCAGTGCCCTGGGGGAAGAGACCCAGTACTTC
CASSALGEETQYF
>few|TRBV20-1|TRBJ2-1|NA
TGCAGTGCAAGTAGGGGGGGGATATACAATGAGCAGTTCTTC
CSASRGGIYNEQFF
>many|TRBV12-3/TRBV12-4|TRBJ2-2|TRBD2
TGTGCCAGCAGCCTGGGGACTAGCGGGGGTGTGGAGCTGTTTTTT
CASSLGTSGGVELFF
>many|TRBV18|TRBJ2-5|TRBD1
TGTGCCAGCTCCCTGAGGGACAGAGGAAGGGAGACCCAGTACTTC
CASSLRDRGRETQYF
>many|TRBV25-1|TRBJ1-4|TRBD1
TGTGCCAGCAGTGAAACAGGGGTTGGAGGTAATGAAAAACTGTTTTTT
CASSETGVGGNEKLFF
>many|TRBV10-3|TRBJ2-3|TRBD2
TGTGCCATCAGTGAGGTGGGGGGGGCAGATACGCAGTATTTT
CAISEVGGADTQYF
>few|TRBV3-1|TRBJ1-4|NA
TGTGCCAGCAGCCAAGACCCGGGAACGACGTTTGAAAAACTGTTTTTT
CASSQDPGTTFEKLFF
>many|TRBV18|TRBJ1-1|NA
TGTGCCAGCTCACCGGGAACTGAAGCTTTCTTT
CASSPGTEAFF
>many|TRBV9|TRBJ2-5|TRBD2
TGTGCCAGCAGCGTAGGGGTAGCGGGAGGCCAAGAGACCCAGTACTTC
CASSVGVAGGQETQYF
>many|TRBV5-1|TRBJ2-4|NA
TGCGCCAGCAGCGATTCTGTGTCTGTGGCCAAAAACATTCAGTACTTC
CASSDSVSVAKNIQYF
>many|TRBV23-1|TRBJ2-5|NA
TGCGCCAGCAGTCCCCTTCCCAGCGTAGACCAAGAGACCCAGTACTTC
CASSPLPSVDQETQYF
>many|TRBV7-2|TRBJ1-6|TRBD1
TGTGCCAGCAGCTCAGGGGGGTCGATCGGTTCACCCCTCCACTTT
CASSSGGSIGSPLHF
>many|TRBV25-1|TRBJ2-7|NA
TGTGCCAGCCGAGGCTGGGGCAGAGCATCCTACGAGCAGTACTTC
CASRGWGRASYEQYF
>many|TRBV11-2|TRBJ1-1|NA
TGTGCCAGCAGCTCCCAGTGGCATTTGAACACTGAAGCTTTCTTT
CASSSQWHLNTEAFF
>many|TRBV20-1|TRBJ2-7|NA
TGCAGTGTTGCGACGCCGTCTTACGAGCAGTACTTC
CSVATPSYEQYF
>many|TRBV29-1|TRBJ2-7|NA
TGCAGCGCCACAGTAGCCTACGAGCAGTACTTC
CSATVAYEQYF
>many|TRBV5-5|TRBJ2-3|NA
TGTGCCAGCAGCCGCAGGACAGTAACTAGCACAGATACGCAGTATTTT
CASSRRTVTSTDTQYF
>many|TRBV7-6|TRBJ2-6|NA
TGTGCCAGCAGCTTAGCGGTGCAGCTCTCTGGGGCCAACGTCCTGACTTTC
CASSLAVQLSGANVLTF
>NA|TRBV6-2/TRBV6-3|TRBJ2-1|NA
TGTGCCAGCAGGGTGGACGATTACAATGAGCAGTTCTTC
CASRVDDYNEQFF
>many|TRBV20-1|TRBJ2-2|NA
TGCAGTGCTAGGGGGCAGAGCCTCGACACCGGGGAGCTGTTTTTT
CSARGQSLDTGELFF
>many|TRBV20-1|TRBJ2-1|NA
TGCAGTGCCCAAGACCCGAGCTCCTACAATGAGCAGTTCTTC
CSAQDPSSYNEQFF